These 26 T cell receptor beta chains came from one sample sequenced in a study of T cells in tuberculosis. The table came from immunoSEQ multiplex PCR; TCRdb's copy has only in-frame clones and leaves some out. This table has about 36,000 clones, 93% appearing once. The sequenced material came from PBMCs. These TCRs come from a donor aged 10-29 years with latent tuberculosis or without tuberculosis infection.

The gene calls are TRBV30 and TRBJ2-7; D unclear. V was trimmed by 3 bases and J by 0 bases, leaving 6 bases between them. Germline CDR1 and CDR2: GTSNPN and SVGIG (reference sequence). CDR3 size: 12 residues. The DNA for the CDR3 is TGTGCCTGGAGGGCCAGCTCCTACGAGCAGTACTTC. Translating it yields CAWRASSYEQYF.

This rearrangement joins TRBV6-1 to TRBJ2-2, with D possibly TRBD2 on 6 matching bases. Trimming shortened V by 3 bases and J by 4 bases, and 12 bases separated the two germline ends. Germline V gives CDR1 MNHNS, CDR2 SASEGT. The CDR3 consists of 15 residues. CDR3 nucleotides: TGTGCCAGCAGTGAGTGGGGGGAAATCACCGGGGAGCTGTTTTTT. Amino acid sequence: CASSEWGEITGELFF.

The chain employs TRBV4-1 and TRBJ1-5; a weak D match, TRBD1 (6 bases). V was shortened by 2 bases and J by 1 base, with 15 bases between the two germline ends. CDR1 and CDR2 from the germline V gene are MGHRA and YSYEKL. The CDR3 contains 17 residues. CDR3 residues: CASSQSLTDSSNQPQHF. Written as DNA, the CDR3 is TGCGCCAGCAGCCAATCACTCACGGACAGCAGCAATCAGCCCCAGCATTTT.

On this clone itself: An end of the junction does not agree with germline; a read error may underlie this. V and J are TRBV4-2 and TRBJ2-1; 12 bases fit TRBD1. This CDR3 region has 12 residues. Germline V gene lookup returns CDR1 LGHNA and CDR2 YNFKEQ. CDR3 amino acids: CASSPGQGATIF. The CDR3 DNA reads TGTGCCAGCAGCCCGGGACAGGGGGCGACAATCTTC.

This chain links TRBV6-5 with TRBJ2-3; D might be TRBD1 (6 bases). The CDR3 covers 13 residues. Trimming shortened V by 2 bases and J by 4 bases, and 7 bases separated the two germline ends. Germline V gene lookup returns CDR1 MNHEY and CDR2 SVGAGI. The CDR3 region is CASSYAGADTQYF. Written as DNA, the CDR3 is TGTGCCAGCAGTTACGCAGGGGCAGATACGCAGTATTTT.

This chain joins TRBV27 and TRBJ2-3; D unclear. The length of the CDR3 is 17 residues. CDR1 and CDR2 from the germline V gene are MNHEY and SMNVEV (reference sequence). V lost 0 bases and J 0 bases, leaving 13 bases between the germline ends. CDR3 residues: CASSLSFHEHSTDTQYF. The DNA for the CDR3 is TGTGCCAGCAGTTTATCCTTCCATGAGCATAGCACAGATACGCAGTATTTT.

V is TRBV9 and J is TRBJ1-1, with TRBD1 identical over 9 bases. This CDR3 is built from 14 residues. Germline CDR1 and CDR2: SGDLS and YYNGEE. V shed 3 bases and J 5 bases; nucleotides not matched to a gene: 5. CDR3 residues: CASSGPTGGTEAFF. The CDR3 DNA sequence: TGTGCCAGCAGCGGACCGACAGGGGGGACTGAAGCTTTCTTT.

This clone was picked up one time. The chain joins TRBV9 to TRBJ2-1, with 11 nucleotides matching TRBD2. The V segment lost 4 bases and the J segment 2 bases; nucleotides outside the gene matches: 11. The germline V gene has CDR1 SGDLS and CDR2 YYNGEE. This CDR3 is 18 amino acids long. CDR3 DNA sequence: TGTGCCAGCAGCATAACAAGCCAACTAGCGGGGGCCTACAATGAGCAGTTCTTC. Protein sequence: CASSITSQLAGAYNEQFF.

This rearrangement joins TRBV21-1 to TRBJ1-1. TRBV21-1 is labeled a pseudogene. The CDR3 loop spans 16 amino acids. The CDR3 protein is CASSKGEGWIYTEAFF. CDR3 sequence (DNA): TGTGCCAGCAGCAAAGGAGAGGGCTGGATTTACACTGAAGCTTTCTTT.

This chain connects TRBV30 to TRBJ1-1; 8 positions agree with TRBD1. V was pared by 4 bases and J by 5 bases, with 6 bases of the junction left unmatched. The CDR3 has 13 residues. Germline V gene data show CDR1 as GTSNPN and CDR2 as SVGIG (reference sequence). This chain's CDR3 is CAWTGGVGTEAFF. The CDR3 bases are TGTGCCTGGACAGGGGGCGTAGGGACTGAAGCTTTCTTT.

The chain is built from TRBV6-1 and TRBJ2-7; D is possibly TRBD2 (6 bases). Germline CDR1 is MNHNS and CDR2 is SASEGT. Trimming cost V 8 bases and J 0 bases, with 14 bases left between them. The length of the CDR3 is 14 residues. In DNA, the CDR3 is TGTGCCAGCGTGATGCGGGGAACCTCCTACGAGCAGTACTTC. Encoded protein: CASVMRGTSYEQYF.

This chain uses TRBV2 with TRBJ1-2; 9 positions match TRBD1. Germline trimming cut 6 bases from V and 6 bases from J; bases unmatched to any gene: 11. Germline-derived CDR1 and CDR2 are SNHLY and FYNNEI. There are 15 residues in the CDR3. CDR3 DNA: TGTGCCAGCAGATACACCTCCGGGACAGGGAATGGCTACACCTTC. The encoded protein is CASRYTSGTGNGYTF.

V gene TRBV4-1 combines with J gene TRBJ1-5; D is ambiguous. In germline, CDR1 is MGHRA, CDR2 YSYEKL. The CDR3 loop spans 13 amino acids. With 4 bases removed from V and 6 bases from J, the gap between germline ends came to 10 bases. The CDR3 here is CASSLRLAQPQHF. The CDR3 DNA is TGCGCCAGCAGCCTCCGACTGGCTCAGCCCCAGCATTTT.

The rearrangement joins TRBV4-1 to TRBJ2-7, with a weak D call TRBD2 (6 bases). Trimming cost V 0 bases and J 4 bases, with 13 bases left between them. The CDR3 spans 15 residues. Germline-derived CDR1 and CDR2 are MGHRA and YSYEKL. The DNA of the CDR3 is TGCGCCAGCAGCCAAGAAGACCTGGGGGGTTACGAGCAGTACTTC. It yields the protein CASSQEDLGGYEQYF.

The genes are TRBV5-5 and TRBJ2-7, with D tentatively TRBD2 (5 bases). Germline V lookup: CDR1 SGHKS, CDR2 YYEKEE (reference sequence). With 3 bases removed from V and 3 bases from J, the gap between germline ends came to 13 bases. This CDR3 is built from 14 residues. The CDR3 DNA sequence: TGTGCCAGCAGCTCCGCGGACGGGGACTACGAGCAGTACTTC. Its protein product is CASSSADGDYEQYF. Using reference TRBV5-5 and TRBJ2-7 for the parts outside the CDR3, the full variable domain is DAGVTQSPTHLIKTRGQQVTLRCSPISGHKSVSWYQQVLGQGPQFIFQYYEKEERGRGNFPDRFSARQFPNYSSELNVNALLLGDSALYLCASSSADGDYEQYFGPGTRLTVT.

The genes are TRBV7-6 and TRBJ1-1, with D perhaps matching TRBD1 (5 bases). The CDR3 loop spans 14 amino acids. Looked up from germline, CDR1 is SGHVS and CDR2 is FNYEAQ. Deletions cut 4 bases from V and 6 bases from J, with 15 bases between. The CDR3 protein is CASSSTVNVPEAFF. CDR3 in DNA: TGTGCCAGCAGCTCGACAGTGAACGTCCCTGAAGCTTTCTTT.

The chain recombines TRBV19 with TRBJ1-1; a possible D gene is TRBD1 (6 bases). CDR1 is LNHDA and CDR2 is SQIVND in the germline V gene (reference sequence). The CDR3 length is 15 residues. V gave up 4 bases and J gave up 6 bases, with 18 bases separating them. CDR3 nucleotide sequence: TGTGCCAGTAGTAATATCGATGGGGGCTCGGCTGAAGCTTTCTTT. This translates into CASSNIDGGSAEAFF.

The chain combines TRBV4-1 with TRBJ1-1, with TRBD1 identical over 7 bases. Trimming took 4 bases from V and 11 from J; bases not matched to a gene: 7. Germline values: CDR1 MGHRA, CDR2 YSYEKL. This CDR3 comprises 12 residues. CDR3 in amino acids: CASSRPGTVAFF. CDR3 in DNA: TGCGCCAGCAGCCGTCCCGGGACAGTTGCTTTCTTT.

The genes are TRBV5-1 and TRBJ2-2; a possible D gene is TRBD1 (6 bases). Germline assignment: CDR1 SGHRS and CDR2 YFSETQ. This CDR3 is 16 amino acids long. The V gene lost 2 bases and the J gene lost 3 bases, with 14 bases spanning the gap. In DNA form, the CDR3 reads TGCGCCAGCAGCTTAAACAGGGCGCGGGACACCGGGGAGCTGTTTTTT. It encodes CASSLNRARDTGELFF. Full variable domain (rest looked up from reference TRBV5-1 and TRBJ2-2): KAGVTQTPRYLIKTRGQQVTLSCSPISGHRSVSWYQQTPGQGLQFLFEYFSETQRNKGNFPGRFSGRQFSNSRSEMNVSTLELGDSALYLCASSLNRARDTGELFFGEGSRLTVL.

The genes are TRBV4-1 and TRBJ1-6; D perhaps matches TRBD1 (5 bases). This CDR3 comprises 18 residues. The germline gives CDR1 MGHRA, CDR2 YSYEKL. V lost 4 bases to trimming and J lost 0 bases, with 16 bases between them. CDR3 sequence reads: CASSLEGLTSSYNSPLHF. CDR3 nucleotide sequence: TGCGCCAGCAGCCTTGAGGGACTCACGAGCTCCTATAATTCACCCCTCCACTTT.

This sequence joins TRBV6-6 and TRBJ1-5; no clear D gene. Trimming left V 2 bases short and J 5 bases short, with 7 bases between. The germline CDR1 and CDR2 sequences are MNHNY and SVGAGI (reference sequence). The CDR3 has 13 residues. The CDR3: CASSYDGDQPQHF. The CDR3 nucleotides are TGTGCCAGCAGTTACGACGGAGATCAGCCCCAGCATTTT.

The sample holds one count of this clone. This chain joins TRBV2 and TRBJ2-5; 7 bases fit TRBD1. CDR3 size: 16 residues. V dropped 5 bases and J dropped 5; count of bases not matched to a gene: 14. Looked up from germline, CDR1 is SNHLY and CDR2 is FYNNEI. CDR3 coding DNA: TGTGCCAGCAGTCTGCAGGGGGTGTGGGGCTCGGAGACCCAGTACTTC. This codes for CASSLQGVWGSETQYF.

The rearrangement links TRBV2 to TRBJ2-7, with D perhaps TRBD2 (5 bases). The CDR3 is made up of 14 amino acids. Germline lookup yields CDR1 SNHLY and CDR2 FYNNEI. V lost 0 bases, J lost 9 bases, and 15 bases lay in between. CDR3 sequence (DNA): TGTGCCAGCAGTGAAGCGCTTCTCGGGATAGCGCAGTACTTC. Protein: CASSEALLGIAQYF.

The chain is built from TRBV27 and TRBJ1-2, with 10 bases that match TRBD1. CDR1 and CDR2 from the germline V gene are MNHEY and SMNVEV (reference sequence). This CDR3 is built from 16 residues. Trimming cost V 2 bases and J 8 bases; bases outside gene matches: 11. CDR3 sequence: CASSLLPGQGKSGYTF. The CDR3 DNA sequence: TGTGCCAGCAGTTTACTCCCGGGACAGGGGAAGTCGGGCTACACCTTC.

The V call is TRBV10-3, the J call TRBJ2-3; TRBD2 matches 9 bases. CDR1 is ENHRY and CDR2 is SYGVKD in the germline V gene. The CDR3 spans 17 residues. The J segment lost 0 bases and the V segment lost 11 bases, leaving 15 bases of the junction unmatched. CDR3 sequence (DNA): TGTGCCGCCGATGGGCGGGGGGGCCTTTCTAGCACAGATACGCAGTATTTT. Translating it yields CAADGRGGLSSTDTQYF.

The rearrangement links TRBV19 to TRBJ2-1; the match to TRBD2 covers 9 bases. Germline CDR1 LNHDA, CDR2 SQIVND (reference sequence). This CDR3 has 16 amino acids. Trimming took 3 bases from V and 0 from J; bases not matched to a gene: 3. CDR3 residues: CASSMRGGSSYNEQFF. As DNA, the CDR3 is TGTGCCAGTAGTATGCGGGGGGGGAGCTCCTACAATGAGCAGTTCTTC.